These 32 T cell receptor beta chains share one sample of origin, sequenced in a study of cytomegalovirus exposure and HLA in healthy donors. The PCR ran on 60 Vbeta and 13 Jbeta primers. Generated by immunoSEQ multiplex PCR, the TCRdb table keeps only in-frame clones and is missing some. Among about 170,000 clones listed, 85% were seen once. The specimen was PBMCs. These receptors were obtained from a boy between 2 and 10 years old in good health and CMV-seronegative.

The chain carries TRBV11-2 and TRBJ1-2, with D perhaps TRBD1 (6 bases). V gave up 7 bases and J gave up 3 bases, with 15 bases separating them. The CDR3 consists of 14 residues. Germline V gives CDR1 SGHAT, CDR2 FQNNGV. In nucleotides, the CDR3 is TGTGCCAGCAACCCGGACAGTCACGACTATGGCTACACCTTC. Translating gives CASNPDSHDYGYTF.

This chain joins TRBV20-1 and TRBJ2-7; D unclear. Trimming cost V 6 bases and J 2 bases, with 5 bases left between them. The germline CDR1 and CDR2 sequences are DFQATT and SNEGSKA (reference sequence). The CDR3 covers 10 residues. CDR3 sequence reads: CSAPAYEQYF. The CDR3 coding sequence is TGCAGTGCCCCCGCCTACGAGCAGTACTTC.

This clone was recorded once. J is TRBJ1-1 and V is TRBV19, with D possibly matching TRBD1 (5 bases). Trimming shortened V by 5 bases and J by 2 bases, and 6 bases separated the two germline ends. This CDR3 is built from 12 residues. From germline, CDR1 is LNHDA and CDR2 SQIVND (reference sequence). The CDR3 loop reads CASSDRNTEAFF. In DNA, the CDR3 is TGTGCCAGTAGTGACAGAAACACTGAAGCTTTCTTT.

V and J are TRBV30 and TRBJ1-2, with 7 bases identical to TRBD1. The CDR3 is made up of 12 amino acids. Germline V CDR1 and CDR2: GTSNPN, SVGIG (reference sequence). V gave up 1 base and J gave up 6 bases; unmatched junction bases: 2. CDR3 residues: CAWSDTGDGYTF. As DNA, the CDR3 is TGTGCCTGGAGTGACACAGGGGATGGCTACACCTTC.

This chain links TRBV6-4 with TRBJ2-1; 12 nucleotides line up with TRBD2. Trimming cost V 7 bases and J 4 bases; bases outside gene matches: 2. Germline assignment: CDR1 MRHNA and CDR2 SNTAGT. This CDR3 has 14 residues. The CDR3 here is CASTSGGGYNEQFF. The DNA of the CDR3 is TGTGCCAGCACTAGCGGGGGGGGATACAATGAGCAGTTCTTC.

This chain joins TRBV29-1 and TRBJ2-5, with 7 bases identical to TRBD1. CDR1 SQVTM and CDR2 ANQGSEA come from the germline V gene. The CDR3 consists of 12 residues. V lost 6 bases and J lost 5; bases outside the gene matches: 6. CDR3 region: CSVSYRGETQYF. The CDR3 DNA reads as TGCAGCGTCAGTTACAGGGGTGAGACCCAGTACTTC.

The rearrangement uses TRBV10-2 and TRBJ2-6, with 7 bases fitting TRBD1. J lost 0 bases, V lost 4 bases, and 9 bases had no gene match. Looked up from germline, CDR1 is WSHSY and CDR2 is SAAADI. This CDR3 is 18 amino acids long. The CDR3 nucleotides read TGCGCCAGCAGTGGAAGGGACAGTACCGACTCTGGGGCCAACGTCCTGACTTTC. Amino acid sequence: CASSGRDSTDSGANVLTF.

The genes are TRBV5-6 and TRBJ2-1, with TRBD1 matching over 8 bases. The V gene's germline CDR1 is SGHDT and CDR2 YYEEEE. After removal of 4 bases from V and 0 bases from J, the junction contained 6 bases not matched to a gene. The CDR3 spans 16 residues. The CDR3 loop reads CASSPWTGSSYNEQFF. The CDR3 coding sequence is TGTGCCAGCAGCCCCTGGACAGGGAGCTCCTACAATGAGCAGTTCTTC.

A single count supports this clone. The junction and the germline gene differ at one end; a read error may be behind it. V gene TRBV7-9 combines with J gene TRBJ1-5, with 7 bases fitting TRBD1. The CDR3 is 13 amino acids. Germline CDR1 and CDR2: SEHNR and FQNEAQ (reference sequence). The CDR3 region is CSSSLDRDQPQHF. CDR3 nucleotide sequence: TGTTCCAGCAGCCTAGACAGGGATCAGCCCCAGCATTTT.

This clone was found a few times. The rearrangement links TRBV9 to TRBJ2-1; 8 bases agree with TRBD2. V was pared by 3 bases and J by 9 bases, with 17 bases of the junction left unmatched. This CDR3 comprises 17 residues. CDR1 SGDLS and CDR2 YYNGEE come from the germline V gene. The CDR3 spells CASSGLGGGGKSGEQFF. CDR3 coding DNA: TGTGCCAGCAGCGGACTAGGAGGCGGGGGGAAAAGTGGTGAGCAGTTCTTC.

This clone was counted a few times. The genes are TRBV5-5 and TRBJ2-7, with 8 bases fitting TRBD1. The CDR3 is 18 amino acids. J was trimmed by 0 bases and V by 4 bases; bases with no gene match: 15. Germline V gene data show CDR1 as SGHKS and CDR2 as YYEKEE (reference sequence). CDR3 sequence reads: CASSKAPGQASYSYEQYF. CDR3 sequence (DNA): TGTGCCAGCAGCAAGGCCCCGGGACAGGCGTCTTACTCCTACGAGCAGTACTTC.

CDR3 in amino acids: CASSLDRGADNSPLHF. The CDR3 DNA sequence: TGCGCCAGCAGCTTGGATCGGGGGGCGGACAATTCACCCCTCCACTTT. The rearrangement links TRBV5-1 to TRBJ1-6; a weak D match, TRBD1 (6 bases). V was shortened by 0 bases and J by 7 bases, with 14 bases between the two germline ends. The germline V gene encodes CDR1 SGHRS and CDR2 YFSETQ. This CDR3 is 16 amino acids long.

This chain connects TRBV21-1 to TRBJ2-1; the table's D call of TRBD2 was not tested on the DNA. TRBV21-1 is assigned pseudogene status. CDR3 length equals 19 residues. The CDR3 DNA reads as TGTGCCAGCAGCAGACCCCGTAGGAGGGAGTCGCGCCCCTACAATGAGCAGTTCTTC. Its translation: CASSRPRRRESRPYNEQFF.

On this clone: One junction end does not reproduce the germline sequence, and a read error may be involved. The chain recombines TRBV7-9 with TRBJ1-1; D possibly corresponds to TRBD1 (6 bases). This CDR3 spans 12 amino acids. Germline V gene sequence: CDR1 SEHNR, CDR2 FQNEAQ (reference sequence). The CDR3 DNA is TGTTCCAGCACAGGGCTGAACACTGAAGCTTTCTTT. It encodes CSSTGLNTEAFF.

The V and J genes are TRBV6-6 and TRBJ1-3, with 8 bases fitting TRBD1. V shed 10 bases and J 7 bases; nucleotides not matched to a gene: 9. CDR1 is MNHNY and CDR2 is SVGAGI in the germline V gene (reference sequence). This CDR3 region has 13 residues. The CDR3 nucleotides read TGTGCCACTTCGCAGGGGGCATGGAACACCATATATTTT. Protein: CATSQGAWNTIYF.

The chain links TRBV7-2 to TRBJ2-1; tentatively, D is TRBD2 (5 bases). V lost 4 bases and J 7 bases, leaving 11 bases between the germline ends. Germline values: CDR1 SGHTA, CDR2 FQGNSA. The CDR3 is made up of 13 amino acids. The CDR3 protein is CASSSGSSNEQFF. As DNA, the CDR3 is TGTGCCAGCAGCTCTGGGAGTAGTAATGAGCAGTTCTTC.

A single count supports this clone. Its ends do not fully match the called genes, so a read error is possible. The chain carries TRBV6-1 and TRBJ1-1; D ambiguous. This CDR3 is 17 amino acids long. The germline gives CDR1 MNHNS, CDR2 SASEGT. The CDR3 spells CASSEAFSGSLNPEAFF. The CDR3 DNA reads as TGTGCCAGCAGTGAAGCATTTTCAGGCAGCCTGAACCCTGAAGCTTTCTTT.

The chain has TRBV7-9 and TRBJ2-7, with D possibly TRBD2 on 5 matching bases. Germline V gene sequence: CDR1 SEHNR, CDR2 FQNEAQ (reference sequence). The CDR3 length is 14 residues. V lost 4 bases and J lost 12, with 22 bases in between. In nucleotides, the CDR3 is TGTGCCAGCAGCTCCCCTCTCGCCAGCGGTCGTACGTACTTC. This gives the protein CASSSPLASGRTYF.

V usage is TRBV6-1 and J usage is TRBJ1-3; a weak D match, TRBD1 (6 bases). The CDR3 is 14 amino acids. Trimming removed 0 bases from V and 8 bases from J, with 11 bases in between. Germline V gene lookup returns CDR1 MNHNS and CDR2 SASEGT. The CDR3: CASSEAEGVYTIYF. The CDR3 DNA sequence: TGTGCCAGCAGTGAAGCTGAGGGGGTCTACACCATATATTTT.

A remark on this clone: An end of the junction does not agree with germline; a read error may underlie this. The chain has TRBV7-9 and TRBJ2-3; no firm D call. This CDR3 comprises 12 residues. The germline V gene encodes CDR1 SEHNR and CDR2 FQNEAQ (reference sequence). The CDR3 is CSSSQSTDTQYF. The CDR3 nucleotides are TGTTCCAGCAGCCAGTCTACAGATACGCAGTATTTT. Together with reference TRBV7-9 and TRBJ2-3, the CDR3 gives the full variable domain: DTGVSQNPRHKITKRGQNVTFRCDPISEHNRLYWYRQTLGQGPEFLTYFQNEAQLEKSRLLSDRFSAERPKGSFSTLEIQRTEQGDSAMYLCSSSQSTDTQYFGPGTRLTVL.

The CDR3 here is CASTTEGVSNQPQHF. CDR3 nucleotides: TGTGCCAGCACCACTGAGGGGGTGAGCAATCAGCCCCAGCATTTT. The gene calls are TRBV28 and TRBJ1-5, with D possibly being TRBD1 (6 bases). Trimming shortened V by 7 bases and J by 1 base, and 14 bases separated the two germline ends. The CDR3 consists of 15 residues. Per germline, CDR1 MDHEN and CDR2 SYDVKM.

This clone was seen a handful of times. The genes are TRBV7-3 and TRBJ1-1, with no clear D. The germline V gene has CDR1 SGHTA and CDR2 FQGTGA. This CDR3 is built from 13 residues. V dropped 5 bases and J dropped 1 base, with 8 bases sitting between them. The CDR3 DNA reads as TGTGCCAGCAGCGGGCGGGAGAACACTGAAGCTTTCTTT. It specifies CASSGRENTEAFF.

The chain uses TRBV10-3 and TRBJ1-1; D is perhaps TRBD1 (5 bases). Germline lookup yields CDR1 ENHRY and CDR2 SYGVKD. This CDR3 spans 12 amino acids. Trimming cost V 6 bases and J 4 bases, with 9 bases left between them. Here the CDR3 DNA reads TGTGCCATCAGGGAAGGGGTCACTGAAGCTTTCTTT. As protein: CAIREGVTEAFF.

CDR3 region: CASSQLVGGIFYEQYV. CDR3 sequence (DNA): TGCGCCAGCAGTCAGTTGGTGGGGGGTATTTTCTACGAGCAGTACGTC. The V and J genes are TRBV4-1 and TRBJ2-7; the D gene is possibly TRBD2 (6 bases). The CDR3 runs to 16 residues. V was pared by 6 bases and J by 3 bases, with 21 bases between. Germline lookup yields CDR1 MGHRA and CDR2 YSYEKL.

CDR3 sequence: CASSVHANTGELFF. The CDR3 coding sequence is TGTGCCAGCAGCGTACATGCGAACACCGGGGAGCTGTTTTTT. The rearrangement links TRBV9 to TRBJ2-2; D is uncertain. The ends were cut back, 1 base at V and 0 bases at J, with 4 bases in the middle. The CDR3 has 14 amino acids. The germline CDR1 and CDR2 sequences are SGDLS and YYNGEE. Complete variable domain (other parts from reference TRBV9 and TRBJ2-2): DSGVTQTPKHLITATGQRVTLRCSPRSGDLSVYWYQQSLDQGLQFLIQYYNGEERAKGNILERFSAQQFPDLHSELNLSSLELGDSALYFCASSVHANTGELFFGEGSRLTVL.

The V gene is TRBV6-6, the J gene TRBJ2-5, with TRBD1 identical over 9 bases. The better agreement between TRBJ2-7 and the DNA end casts doubt on the J call. Germline CDR1 is MNHNY and CDR2 is SVGAGI (reference sequence). The CDR3 spans 16 residues. The CDR3 DNA sequence: TGTGCCAGCAGTCCGGCCCCGGGACAGGGCACCTACGAGCAGTACTTC. Amino acid sequence: CASSPAPGQGTYEQYF.

The chain carries TRBV7-8 and TRBJ2-3; a possible D gene is TRBD1 (6 bases). This CDR3 comprises 13 residues. The germline CDR1 and CDR2 sequences are SGHVS and FQNEAQ. With 0 bases removed from V and 8 bases from J, the gap between germline ends came to 9 bases. CDR3 sequence (DNA): TGTGCCAGCAGCTTAGCGAGGGGGTCTACGCAGTATTTT. Translating gives CASSLARGSTQYF. The variable domain in full, completed from reference TRBV7-8 and TRBJ2-3, reads GAGVSQSPRYKVAKRGQDVALRCDPISGHVSLFWYQQALGQGPEFLTYFQNEAQLDKSGLPSDRFFAERPEGSVSTLKIQRTQQEDSAVYLCASSLARGSTQYFGPGTRLTVL.

The chain links TRBV28 to TRBJ2-1; TRBD2 matches 10 bases. The junction had 6 bases not matched to a gene; V was cut back by 2 bases and J by 8 bases. The CDR3 is 15 residues long. Looked up from germline, CDR1 is MDHEN and CDR2 is SYDVKM. CDR3 sequence: CASSLGSGREDEQFF. CDR3 DNA: TGTGCCAGCAGTTTAGGCAGCGGGAGGGAGGATGAGCAGTTCTTC.

V and J are TRBV2 and TRBJ2-1, with unresolved D. The CDR3 length is 13 residues. The germline CDR1 and CDR2 sequences are SNHLY and FYNNEI. Trimming removed 4 bases at V and 8 bases at J, with 12 bases between. CDR3 region: CASSGLNRDEQFF. The DNA of the CDR3 is TGTGCCAGCAGTGGGTTGAACCGGGATGAGCAGTTCTTC.

The chain uses TRBV30 and TRBJ2-1, with 7 positions matching TRBD2. The length of the CDR3 is 13 residues. Per germline, CDR1 GTSNPN and CDR2 SVGIG (reference sequence). V lost 0 bases to trimming and J lost 9 bases; unmatched junction nucleotides: 5. The CDR3 DNA sequence: TGTGCCTGGAGTGTTGTGGGGGGGGGTGAGCAGTTCTTC. This gives the protein CAWSVVGGGEQFF.

This clone was seen a few times. This chain's CDR3 is CASSNQEGNTIYF. DNA of the CDR3: TGTGCCAGCAGTAATCAGGAGGGGAACACCATATATTTT. The chain links TRBV2 to TRBJ1-3; perhaps TRBD1 as D (5 bases). V was cut by 5 bases and J by 7 bases, with 12 bases left in between. Germline values: CDR1 SNHLY, CDR2 FYNNEI. The CDR3 is made up of 13 amino acids.

J is TRBJ2-7 and V is TRBV28; TRBD2 matches 11 bases. CDR3 length: 15 amino acids. Per germline, CDR1 MDHEN and CDR2 SYDVKM. Losses at the gene ends were 8 bases for V and 2 bases for J; bases not matched to a gene: 8. The CDR3: CASAARTSGPYEQYF. The CDR3 nucleotides are TGTGCCAGCGCCGCCAGGACTAGCGGGCCCTACGAGCAGTACTTC.